The rows below give T cell receptor beta chains drawn from one sample of a study of cytomegalovirus exposure and HLA in healthy donors. Sequencing used immunoSEQ multiplex PCR; TCRdb keeps in-frame clones, though not all of them. The data show more than 140,000 clones, under 70% seen once. The sequenced sample was PBMCs. These receptors came from a woman younger than 45 in good health and CMV-seropositive. CDR3s include the opening cysteine and the closing phenylalanine or tryptophan. A clone size is listed for some rows: how often the clone was seen (once, few, many), or a class if it is expanded.

clone_size v_call cdr3_aa
- TRBV27 CASKSGYNSYEQYF
- TRBV7-6 CASSLSVQGGTEAFF
few TRBV6-5 CASSSPGNTEAFF
- TRBV6-1 CASSGKTPTPGQPQHF
- TRBV20-1 CSARLVHEQYF
- TRBV6-5 CASSYSITGNPYEQYF
few TRBV13 CASSLGLQGGEKLFF
once TRBV28 CASSTPGTGAYSNQPQHF
- TRBV5-4 CASSLPVSDGYTF
- TRBV18 CASSLGGTKDGYTF
- TRBV4-2 CASSQDGQGGQPQHF
- TRBV6-5 CASSYSAGGPDTQYF
- TRBV30 CAWSLRSTDTQYF
- TRBV19 CASSIGGLLNTEAFF
few TRBV5-1 CASSTGTAARTQYF